The 25 T cell receptor beta chains below come from one sample, sequenced in a study of blood T cell repertoires in COVID-19. The method was immunoSEQ multiplex PCR; TCRdb's version includes in-frame clones alone and lacks a portion of them. Found here are under 30,000 clones, approximately 94% of them singletons; the top ten hold 4%. What was sequenced was peripheral blood. The receptors stem from a woman in her forties or fifties with active COVID-19.

This chain links TRBV7-9 with TRBJ2-5; D might be TRBD1 (6 bases). V was pared by 5 bases and J by 3 bases, with 13 bases between. Germline V gene data show CDR1 as SEHNR and CDR2 as FQNEAQ (reference sequence). The CDR3 covers 14 residues. CDR3 sequence (DNA): TGTGCCAGCAGCAACCGGACAGAAAAAGAGACCCAGTACTTC. It is translated as CASSNRTEKETQYF.

The CDR3 DNA reads as TGTGCCAGCAGTTACCCCTCTAGGAATGAGCAGTTCTTC. Translating it yields CASSYPSRNEQFF. The chain recombines TRBV6-5 with TRBJ2-1; D call uncertain. This CDR3 has 13 residues. The germline V gene has CDR1 MNHEY and CDR2 SVGAGI. V was clipped by 2 bases and J by 7 bases, with 9 bases between them.

CDR3 region: CASSLQGATNEKLFF. CDR3 nucleotides: TGTGCCAGCAGCCTACAGGGTGCGACTAATGAAAAACTGTTTTTT. This rearrangement joins TRBV7-9 to TRBJ1-4, with a weak D call TRBD1 (6 bases). The CDR3 loop spans 15 amino acids. V lost 5 bases, J lost 2 bases, and 12 bases lay in between. CDR1 is SEHNR, CDR2 FQNEAQ, per germline (reference sequence).

J is TRBJ1-5 and V is TRBV19, with 8 bases identical to TRBD1. CDR1 LNHDA and CDR2 SQIVND come from the germline V gene (reference sequence). The CDR3 has 14 residues. The V segment lost 5 bases and the J segment 5 bases; nucleotides outside the gene matches: 5. The CDR3 region is CASSWDRSYQPQHF. The CDR3 DNA reads TGTGCCAGTAGTTGGGACAGGAGCTATCAGCCCCAGCATTTT. The variable domain in full, with the rest retrieved from reference TRBV19 and TRBJ1-5, is DGGITQSPKYLFRKEGQNVTLSCEQNLNHDAMYWYRQDPGQGLRLIYYSQIVNDFQKGDIAEGYSVSREKKESFPLTVTSAQKNPTAFYLCASSWDRSYQPQHFGDGTRLSIL.

The chain employs TRBV21-1 and TRBJ2-7; the table's D gene call, TRBD2, was not cross checked with the DNA. TRBV21-1 is a recognized pseudogene. The CDR3 has 15 residues. CDR3: CASSKTGRESYEQYF. CDR3 bases: TGTGCCAGCAGCAAAACGGGGCGGGAGTCCTACGAGCAGTACTTC.

The rearrangement uses TRBV6-6 and TRBJ1-5; possible D gene TRBD1, 6 bases. CDR1 is MNHNY, CDR2 SVGAGI, per germline (reference sequence). V lost 6 bases and J 5 bases, leaving 11 bases between the germline ends. The CDR3 is 13 amino acids. The CDR3 DNA follows: TGTGCCAGCAGAACCGGGACACATCAGCCCCAGCATTTT. Amino acid sequence: CASRTGTHQPQHF.

This sequence joins TRBV5-8 and TRBJ1-5; 9 positions agree with TRBD1. Germline lookup yields CDR1 SGHTS and CDR2 YDEGEE. The CDR3 covers 15 residues. Germline trimming cut 3 bases from V and 4 bases from J; bases unmatched to any gene: 5. CDR3 residues: CASSWRQGGNQPQHF. In DNA, the CDR3 is TGTGCCAGCAGCTGGAGACAGGGGGGGAATCAGCCCCAGCATTTT.

Here the CDR3 DNA reads TGTGCCAGCAGCCTACTCGGGACAGCGCGAAATTCACCCCTCCACTTT. This translates into CASSLLGTARNSPLHF. J is TRBJ1-6 and V is TRBV28; 7 nucleotides align to TRBD1. The V gene's germline CDR1 is MDHEN and CDR2 SYDVKM. This CDR3 is built from 16 residues. With V trimmed by 6 bases and J by 7 bases, 12 bases remained unmatched.

The chain uses TRBV7-9 and TRBJ2-7; 7 positions match TRBD2. V shed 5 bases, J shed 3 bases, and the junction held 10 bases outside the gene matches. The CDR3 totals 15 residues. Germline V CDR1 and CDR2: SEHNR, FQNEAQ (reference sequence). DNA of the CDR3: TGTGCCAGCAGCCACGAACGCGGGGGAGACTACGAGCAGTACGTC. Translation: CASSHERGGDYEQYV.

The V and J genes are TRBV27 and TRBJ2-3, with TRBD2 matching 14 bases. The CDR3 covers 16 residues. Per germline, CDR1 MNHEY and CDR2 SMNVEV (reference sequence). V shed 6 bases and J 2 bases; nucleotides not matched to a gene: 4. DNA of the CDR3: TGTGCCAGCAGGGGACTAGCGGGGGACCCCACAGATACGCAGTATTTT. This codes for CASRGLAGDPTDTQYF.

The rearrangement joins TRBV2 to TRBJ2-7, with D uncertain. This CDR3 has 13 amino acids. Germline CDR1 is SNHLY and CDR2 is FYNNEI. V shed 6 bases and J shed 3 bases, with 12 bases lying between them. CDR3 protein: CASRKDTLYEQYF. The DNA for the CDR3 is TGTGCCAGCAGGAAAGACACACTCTACGAGCAGTACTTC. Filled out from reference TRBV2 and TRBJ2-7, the complete variable domain reads EPEVTQTPSHQVTQMGQEVILRCVPISNHLYFYWYRQILGQKVEFLVSFYNNEISEKSEIFDDQFSVERPDGSNFTLKIRSTKLEDSAMYFCASRKDTLYEQYFGPGTRLTVT.

The V call is TRBV7-9, the J call TRBJ2-3; 12 bases line up with TRBD2. CDR3 length equals 16 residues. Germline CDR1 is SEHNR and CDR2 is FQNEAQ (reference sequence). Unmatched junction bases numbered 7, after V lost 6 bases and J lost 3 bases. The CDR3 DNA follows: TGTGCCAGCAGACGGTGGACTAGCGGGAAAACAGATACGCAGTATTTT. This translates into CASRRWTSGKTDTQYF.

The chain carries TRBV6-5 and TRBJ2-5, with D perhaps matching TRBD2 (6 bases). This CDR3 region has 14 residues. The V gene lost 8 bases and the J gene lost 4 bases, with 17 bases spanning the gap. The germline gives CDR1 MNHEY, CDR2 SVGAGI. CDR3 loop: CASGPRGGTETQYF. Written as DNA, the CDR3 is TGTGCCAGCGGCCCAAGAGGAGGGACAGAGACCCAGTACTTC.

Only one count was recorded for this clone. The rearrangement joins TRBV3-1 (or the pseudogene TRBV3-2) to TRBJ2-7; D is ambiguous. The V gene's germline CDR1 is LGHDT and CDR2 YNNKEL (reference sequence). Trimming cost V 0 bases and J 2 bases, with 11 bases left between them. This CDR3 contains 15 residues. DNA of the CDR3: TGTGCCAGCAGCCAAGAAGTGTTGGGCCCCTACGAGCAGTACTTC. It encodes CASSQEVLGPYEQYF.

V and J are TRBV5-6 and TRBJ2-3, with 12 bases identical to TRBD2. The V gene end was trimmed by 6 bases and the J gene end by 5 bases; junction bases not matched to a gene: 10. The CDR3 totals 16 residues. CDR1 and CDR2 from the germline V gene are SGHDT and YYEEEE. For the CDR3, the DNA is TGTGCCAGCACCCTCGGACTAGCGGGATTTTTAGATACGCAGTATTTT. As protein: CASTLGLAGFLDTQYF.

The chain employs TRBV15 and TRBJ2-3; a weak D match, TRBD1 (6 bases). The CDR3 covers 15 residues. The germline gives CDR1 LNHNV, CDR2 YYDKDF (reference sequence). V lost 5 bases to trimming and J lost 2 bases, with 14 bases between them. In DNA, the CDR3 is TGTGCCACCAGCCTTCAACAGGGATACACAGATACGCAGTATTTT. This gives the protein CATSLQQGYTDTQYF.

The CDR3 DNA is TGTGCCAGTAGAAAAGGACTAGCGGCACAAGAGACCCAGTACTTC. Its protein product is CASRKGLAAQETQYF. The chain carries TRBV6-1 and TRBJ2-5; TRBD2 aligns across 10 bases. Germline V gene data show CDR1 as MNHNS and CDR2 as SASEGT. There are 15 residues in the CDR3. V lost 9 bases, J lost 2 bases, and 9 bases stayed unmatched.

This clone was observed once. CDR3 residues: CASSLGQGGWSNQPQHF. The CDR3 nucleotides are TGTGCCAGCAGCTTAGGACAGGGGGGATGGAGCAATCAGCCCCAGCATTTT. The rearrangement links TRBV7-8 to TRBJ1-5; 9 bases match TRBD1. This CDR3 is built from 17 residues. The junction had 5 bases not matched to a gene; V was cut back by 1 base and J by 1 base. CDR1 SGHVS and CDR2 FQNEAQ come from the germline V gene.

This clone was seen just once. This chain uses TRBV15 with TRBJ2-1; 8 bases fit TRBD2. V lost 8 bases, J lost 6 bases, and 12 bases stayed unmatched. Germline V gene lookup returns CDR1 LNHNV and CDR2 YYDKDF (reference sequence). CDR3 size: 15 residues. The CDR3: CATFPGGSPGNEQFF. CDR3 coding DNA: TGTGCCACCTTCCCGGGGGGGAGCCCGGGCAATGAGCAGTTCTTC. The variable domain in full, completed from reference TRBV15 and TRBJ2-1, reads DAMVIQNPRYQVTQFGKPVTLSCSQTLNHNVMYWYQQKSSQAPKLLFHYYDKDFNNEADTPDNFQSRRPNTSFCFLDIRSPGLGDTAMYLCATFPGGSPGNEQFFGPGTRLTVL.

The chain couples TRBV7-2 to TRBJ2-5, with 8 bases aligning to TRBD2. V lost 5 bases and J lost 4; bases outside the gene matches: 6. The CDR3 runs 14 residues. CDR1 is SGHTA and CDR2 is FQGNSA in the germline V gene. The CDR3 sequence is CASSPVAGRETQYF. CDR3 sequence (DNA): TGTGCCAGCAGCCCTGTAGCGGGAAGAGAGACCCAGTACTTC.

The chain has TRBV6-6 and TRBJ2-7; 13 bases fit TRBD2. Germline values: CDR1 MNHNY, CDR2 SVGAGI (reference sequence). J was trimmed by 6 bases and V by 7 bases; bases with no gene match: 9. CDR3 size: 15 residues. The CDR3 DNA reads as TGTGCCAGCACCCGGACTAGCGGGAGTTTTGGCGAGCAGTACTTC. It is translated as CASTRTSGSFGEQYF.

The chain employs TRBV19 and TRBJ2-3; 10 nucleotides match TRBD2. Per germline, CDR1 LNHDA and CDR2 SQIVND (reference sequence). This CDR3 region has 16 residues. The V segment lost 10 bases and the J segment 6 bases; nucleotides outside the gene matches: 16. Written as DNA, the CDR3 is TGTGCCACCGGCGGGGTATTAGCGGGGGGTAGGGATACGCAGTATTTT. It specifies CATGGVLAGGRDTQYF.

The rearrangement links TRBV10-3 to TRBJ2-1; possibly TRBD2 for D (5 bases). V gave up 9 bases and J gave up 6 bases, with 9 bases separating them. CDR3 size: 11 residues. CDR1 is ENHRY and CDR2 is SYGVKD in the germline V gene. The CDR3 DNA sequence: TGTGCCATTACCAGCGGCAATGAGCAGTTCTTC. Protein: CAITSGNEQFF.

V is TRBV21-1 and J is TRBJ2-2; the DNA was not compared with TRBD1, the D call given in the table. TRBV21-1 represents a pseudogene. This CDR3 has 14 amino acids. The CDR3 region has the DNA TGTGCCAGCAGCAAACAGGGGGCGGGCGGGGAGCTGTTTTTT. It is translated as CASSKQGAGGELFF.

This clone appeared a few times. The chain recombines TRBV23-1 with TRBJ2-1; the match to TRBD2 covers 10 bases. Being an ORF, TRBV23-1 has a function that is uncertain. This CDR3 has 14 amino acids. V trimming: 6 bases; J trimming: 10 bases; junction bases outside the gene matches: 9. DNA for the CDR3: TGCGCCAGCAGGAGTAGCGGGAGGAGTCACGAGCAGTTCTTC. Encoded protein: CASRSSGRSHEQFF.